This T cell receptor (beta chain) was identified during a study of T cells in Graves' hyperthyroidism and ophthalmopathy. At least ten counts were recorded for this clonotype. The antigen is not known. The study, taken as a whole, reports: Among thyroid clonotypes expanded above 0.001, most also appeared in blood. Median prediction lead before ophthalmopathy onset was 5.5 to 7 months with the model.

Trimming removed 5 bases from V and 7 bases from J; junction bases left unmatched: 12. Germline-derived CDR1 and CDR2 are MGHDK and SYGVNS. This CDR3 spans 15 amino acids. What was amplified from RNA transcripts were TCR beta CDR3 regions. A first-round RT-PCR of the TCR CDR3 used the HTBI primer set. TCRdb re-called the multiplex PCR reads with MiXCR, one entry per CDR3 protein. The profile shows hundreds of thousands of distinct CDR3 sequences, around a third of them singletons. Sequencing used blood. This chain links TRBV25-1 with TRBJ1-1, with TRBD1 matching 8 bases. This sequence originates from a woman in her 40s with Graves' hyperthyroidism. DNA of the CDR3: TGTGCCAGCAGTATTTGGACAGGGCAATCCTTTGAAGCTTTCTTT. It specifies CASSIWTGQSFEAFF.